This T cell receptor beta chain came from a study of blood T cell repertoires in COVID-19. The CDR3 has 15 amino acids. The J segment lost 7 bases and the V segment lost 1 base, leaving 3 bases of the junction unmatched. Germline V gene lookup returns CDR1 MGHDK and CDR2 SYGVNS. Clones were sequenced by immunoSEQ multiplex PCR, and TCRdb holds only the in-frame ones, with some missing. Among fewer than 350,000 clones, 80% to 90% were seen once, and the ten largest hold under 2.5%. Sequencing was done on a sample of PBMCs or T cells enriched from blood (not recorded which). The chain recombines TRBV25-1 with TRBJ1-6; 8 bases agree with TRBD1. The TCR sequence derives from a man aged 30 to 45 who had recovered from COVID-19. The CDR3 sequence: CASSESTGGNSPLHF. The DNA of the CDR3 is TGTGCCAGCAGTGAATCTACAGGGGGGAATTCACCCCTCCACTTT.